The sequence of this T cell receptor (beta chain) was determined in a study of vaccination effects on CD4 cells after COVID-19. Background on the study: Expansion with viral peptide pools was applied to antigen-specific CD4+ T cells by the ViraFEST assay prior to sequencing. Samples came from two convalescent patients 16 days and one week before vaccination.

Clones were read by immunoSEQ multiplex PCR, and TCRdb kept only the in-frame ones, dropping some. The table records 50,000 to 70,000 clones, approximately 70% of them present only once. This clone was counted only a few times. Its antigen is unidentified. CDR3 length: 16 amino acids. V dropped 0 bases and J dropped 1; count of bases not matched to a gene: 5. The germline V gene has CDR1 ENHRY and CDR2 SYGVKD. It was after 10 days of culture that CD4+ T cells were isolated. Sequenced material: CD4+ T cells from PBMCs cultured without peptide, taken before COVID-19 vaccination. The receptor was derived from a human donor who had a prior SARS-CoV-2 infection. The gene calls are TRBV10-3 and TRBJ2-7; 8 nucleotides align to TRBD2. The CDR3, as DNA: TGTGCCATCAGTGAGTCGACGGGAGGGGTGTCCTACGAGCAGTACTTC. Amino acid sequence: CAISESTGGVSYEQYF.